One TCR beta chain is described in this entry. The sample comes from a study of blood T cell repertoires in COVID-19. Germline V CDR1 and CDR2: SEHNR, FQNEAQ (reference sequence). This CDR3 region has 14 residues. With 1 base removed from V and 1 base from J, the gap between germline ends came to 7 bases. Assay used: immunoSEQ multiplex PCR; TCRdb lists only in-frame clones, some missing. This table has approximately 120,000 clones, approximately 90% appearing once. Source material: peripheral blood. This sequence joins TRBV7-9 and TRBJ2-5, with D unresolved. This sequence was found in a human donor in a cohort sampled during active COVID-19. In DNA, the CDR3 is TGTGCCAGCAGCTTAGGAGGATCCCAAGAGACCCAGTACTTC. Protein sequence: CASSLGGSQETQYF.